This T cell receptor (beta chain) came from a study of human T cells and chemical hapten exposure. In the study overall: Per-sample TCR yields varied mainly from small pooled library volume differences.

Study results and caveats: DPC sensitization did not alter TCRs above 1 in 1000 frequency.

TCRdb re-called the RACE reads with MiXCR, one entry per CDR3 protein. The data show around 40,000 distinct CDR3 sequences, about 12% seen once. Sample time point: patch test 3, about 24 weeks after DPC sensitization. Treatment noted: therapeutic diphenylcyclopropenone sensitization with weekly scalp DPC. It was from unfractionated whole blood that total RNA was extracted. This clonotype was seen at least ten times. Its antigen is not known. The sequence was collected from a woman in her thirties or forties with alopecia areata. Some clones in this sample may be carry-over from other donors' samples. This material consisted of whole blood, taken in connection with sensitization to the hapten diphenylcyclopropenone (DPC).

The CDR3 DNA reads TGTGCCAGCAGTTTAGGGGGCGCTCAGCCCCAGCATTTT. Residues: CASSLGGAQPQHF. V is TRBV12-3 or TRBV12-4 and J is TRBJ1-5; TRBD1 might be the D (5 bases). CDR3 length: 13 residues. The V gene lost 1 base and the J gene lost 6 bases, with 7 bases spanning the gap.